Following are 19 T cell receptor beta chains from one sample sequenced in a study of T-cell reconstitution after alpha-beta-depleted transplantation in children. Molecular barcoding with unique molecular identifiers was used for the TCRbeta library. TCRdb re-analysed the PCR reads in MiXCR, keeping a single row per CDR3 protein. The sample has roughly 300,000 distinct CDR3 sequences, roughly 12% seen once; the top ten hold around 24%. The sequencing here drew on peripheral blood, taken 180 days after TCRalphabeta/CD19-depleted stem cell transplant. The receptors here all came from a male patient under 10 years old who had a stem cell transplant for chronic granulomatous disease, so the T cells may come from the graft donor.

This clonotype was observed many times. The rearrangement links TRBV7-6 to TRBJ2-3; the D call may be TRBD1 or TRBD2 (5 bases each). Trimming shortened V by 3 bases and J by 4 bases, and 11 bases separated the two germline ends. The CDR3 loop spans 14 amino acids. The germline V gene has CDR1 SGHVS and CDR2 FNYEAQ. This CDR3 reads CASSLGPEPDTQYF. Written as DNA, the CDR3 is TGTGCCAGCAGCTTGGGACCCGAGCCAGATACGCAGTATTTT.

This clonotype was recorded many times. The CDR3 nucleotides read TGTGCCAGCAGCCAAGATCTTTGGGAGACTAACTATGGCTACACCTTC. Protein: CASSQDLWETNYGYTF. The chain joins TRBV14 to TRBJ1-2; D gene unclear. Trimming took off 0 bases at V and 0 bases at J, with 11 bases between the two ends. Germline V lookup: CDR1 SGHDN, CDR2 FVKESK. The CDR3 has 16 residues. The full variable domain, in which reference TRBV14 and TRBJ1-2 provide the parts outside the CDR3, is EAGVTQFPSHSVIEKGQTVTLRCDPISGHDNLYWYRRVMGKEIKFLLHFVKESKQDESGMPNNRFLAERTGGTYSTLKVQPAELEDSGVYFCASSQDLWETNYGYTFGSGTRLTVV.

The table lists this clonotype with many counts. The V and J genes are TRBV6-1 and TRBJ2-4; D gene unclear. Germline V CDR1 and CDR2: MNHNS, SASEGT. CDR3 length: 12 amino acids. V was shortened by 2 bases and J by 11 bases, with 10 bases between the two germline ends. CDR3 in amino acids: CASSEKTRLQYF. The CDR3, as DNA: TGTGCCAGCAGTGAAAAGACCAGACTTCAGTACTTC.

This clonotype has a count of ten or more. The chain uses TRBV5-1 and TRBJ2-7, with D perhaps assigned TRBD1 or TRBD2 (5 bases each). Trimming stripped 7 bases from V and 5 bases from J, with 19 bases between. This CDR3 spans 14 amino acids. Per the germline V gene, CDR1 is SGHRS and CDR2 is YFSETQ. The CDR3 is CASAPGTAGDEQYF. In DNA form, the CDR3 reads TGCGCCAGCGCCCCCGGGACCGCAGGTGACGAGCAGTACTTC.

In its sample, this clonotype was seen many times. V and J are TRBV6-1 and TRBJ2-1; tentatively, D is TRBD1 or TRBD2 (5 bases each). Germline loops: CDR1 MNHNS, CDR2 SASEGT. There are 15 residues in the CDR3. Trimming took 2 bases from V and 8 from J, leaving 16 bases between them. The DNA for the CDR3 is TGTGCCAGCAGTGAAAGAACCGGGGCAGCGGATGAGCAGTTCTTC. It specifies CASSERTGAADEQFF.

This clonotype appeared a few times. V usage is TRBV15 and J usage is TRBJ2-7; 7 nucleotides align to TRBD2. The junction had 10 bases not matched to a gene; V was cut back by 11 bases and J by 3 bases. This CDR3 region has 13 residues. The germline V gene encodes CDR1 LNHNV and CDR2 YYDKDF (reference sequence). The CDR3 coding sequence is TGTGCCCGGTCCCCGGGACTAAACTACGAGCAGTACTTC. As protein: CARSPGLNYEQYF.

There are many counts of this clonotype. CDR3 sequence (DNA): TGCAGCGTTGCGGGTCTCACAGGGGGCGCCCCAGTGGAGCAGTTCTTC. This translates into CSVAGLTGGAPVEQFF. This sequence joins TRBV29-1 and TRBJ2-1; 9 nucleotides line up with TRBD1. Looked up from germline, CDR1 is SQVTM and CDR2 is ANQGSEA. V trimming: 4 bases; J trimming: 10 bases; junction bases outside the gene matches: 17. The CDR3 extends over 16 amino acids.

This clonotype was seen more than once but under ten times. DNA for the CDR3: TGTGCCAGTAGCCACTACAATGAGCAGTTCTTC. Protein: CASSHYNEQFF. The V call is TRBV25-1, the J call TRBJ2-1; D gene unclear. The germline CDR1 and CDR2 sequences are MGHDK and SYGVNS. The CDR3 length is 11 residues. V dropped 9 bases and J dropped 3 bases, with 6 bases sitting between them.

V usage is TRBV5-1 and J usage is TRBJ2-1, with no clear D. The CDR3 is made up of 14 amino acids. Germline CDR1 reads SGHRS; CDR2 reads YFSETQ. The ends were cut back, 3 bases at V and 9 bases at J, with 16 bases in the middle. Written as DNA, the CDR3 is TGCGCCAGCAGCTCGGCGGCAGTTCTCGGTGAGCAGTTCTTC. Translating gives CASSSAAVLGEQFF.

This clonotype was seen repeatedly, ten times or more. V usage is TRBV20-1 and J usage is TRBJ2-7; tentative D call: TRBD2 (5 bases). This CDR3 is built from 13 residues. Trimming cost V 5 bases and J 4 bases, with 15 bases left between them. In germline, CDR1 is DFQATT, CDR2 SNEGSKA (reference sequence). The CDR3 region is CSAQAPRGYEQYF. The CDR3 coding sequence is TGCAGTGCTCAGGCGCCTAGAGGGTACGAGCAGTACTTC.

This clonotype was counted many times. The chain combines TRBV18 with TRBJ2-5, with no clear D. Deletions cut 3 bases from V and 2 bases from J, with 7 bases between. There are 13 residues in the CDR3. Germline loops: CDR1 KGHSH, CDR2 LQKENI. CDR3 protein: CASSPDGQETQYF. CDR3 nucleotides: TGTGCCAGCTCACCGGACGGACAAGAGACCCAGTACTTC.

Ten or more counts support this clonotype. The chain carries TRBV12-3 or TRBV12-4 and TRBJ2-5; D could derive from TRBD1 or TRBD2 (7 bases each). The CDR3 is made up of 14 amino acids. V shed 6 bases and J shed 3 bases, with 14 bases lying between them. The CDR3 is CASSRGDSKETQYF. DNA for the CDR3: TGTGCCAGCAGCCGGGGGGACAGCAAAGAGACCCAGTACTTC.

Concerning this clonotype itself: This could be a read error, since a much larger clone is one nucleotide away. The chain links TRBV12-3 or TRBV12-4 to TRBJ2-2; 13 bases match TRBD2. The CDR3 extends over 19 amino acids. The trim removed 8 bases at V and 4 bases at J, leaving 16 bases unmatched. CDR3 in DNA: TGTGCCAGCTGTTCCGCGCGACTAGCGGGGGGACCTGGCACCGGGGAGCTGTTTTTT. Its protein product is CASCSARLAGGPGTGELFF.

This clonotype appeared many times. The chain couples TRBV27 to TRBJ2-5, with TRBD2 identical over 14 bases. The CDR3 has 19 amino acids. Unmatched junction bases numbered 16, after V lost 8 bases and J lost 2 bases. The germline CDR1 and CDR2 sequences are MNHEY and SMNVEV (reference sequence). The CDR3 reads CASRERTSGGISGQETQYF. The CDR3 coding sequence is TGTGCCAGCCGAGAGCGGACTAGCGGGGGGATCTCTGGGCAAGAGACCCAGTACTTC.

This clonotype was counted at least ten times. This CDR3 is CASSPRLAMETQYF. DNA of the CDR3: TGTGCCAGCAGCCCCCGACTAGCGATGGAGACCCAGTACTTC. The chain couples TRBV7-2 to TRBJ2-5; 8 bases agree with TRBD2. CDR1 is SGHTA and CDR2 is FQGNSA in the germline V gene. Trimming at V came to 5 bases and at J to 5 bases, leaving 7 bases not matched to a gene. The CDR3 sequence is 14 residues long.

The sample holds many counts of this clonotype. This rearrangement joins TRBV12-3 or TRBV12-4 to TRBJ2-7; no firm D call. Trimming took off 5 bases at V and 5 bases at J, with 10 bases between the two ends. The CDR3 has 12 amino acids. The CDR3 bases are TGTGCCAGCAGTCCGAAGGAAAACGAGCAGTACTTC. It specifies CASSPKENEQYF.

This clonotype has ten or more counts. The genes are TRBV12-3 or TRBV12-4 and TRBJ2-3, with 14 bases that match TRBD2. V shed 5 bases, J shed 1 base, and the junction held 5 bases outside the gene matches. The CDR3 runs 17 residues. The CDR3 bases are TGTGCCAGCAGTCGTGGACTAGCGGGAGGTGGCACAGATACGCAGTATTTT. It is translated as CASSRGLAGGGTDTQYF.

At least ten counts were recorded for this clonotype. The chain recombines TRBV12-3 or TRBV12-4 with TRBJ1-2; TRBD1 matches at 7 bases. The ends lost 7 bases at V and 6 bases at J; junction bases unmatched: 11. This CDR3 region has 14 residues. The CDR3 sequence is CASIKQGFLDGYTF. CDR3 nucleotides: TGTGCCAGCATCAAACAGGGGTTCCTGGATGGCTACACCTTC.

Many counts were recorded for this clonotype. V and J are TRBV28 and TRBJ2-1, with 8 positions matching TRBD2. Germline CDR1 MDHEN, CDR2 SYDVKM. J was trimmed by 9 bases and V by 1 base; bases with no gene match: 11. The CDR3 runs to 16 residues. CDR3 loop: CASSLSGLAGSIEQFF. In DNA, the CDR3 is TGTGCCAGCAGTTTATCCGGCCTAGCGGGTAGTATTGAGCAGTTCTTC.